This TCR beta chain was captured in a study of blood T cell repertoires in COVID-19. At the level of the study: T cells, B-cell-depleted T cells, or PBMCs provided the cDNA or gDNA that served as material.

Authors' processing steps: Counts of nucleated cells, estimated from reference gene primer amplification, were obtained. This table comes from immunoSEQ multiplex PCR, and its TCRdb copy is limited to in-frame clones, with some not included. The V and J calls and clone size are taken from that table; D and trimming were inferred from the DNA. The sample holds about 200,000 clones, about 89% seen once. This CDR3 has 16 residues. Germline V gene sequence: CDR1 ENHRY, CDR2 SYGVKD. V dropped 10 bases and J dropped 0 bases, with 16 bases sitting between them. Participants came from some 23 US areas, aged roughly 18 to 89 years.

The TCR was taken from a woman younger than 35 who had recovered from COVID-19. The J gene is TRBJ2-6, the V gene TRBV10-3; a weak D match, TRBD2 (5 bases). The specimen was PBMCs or T cells enriched from blood (not recorded which). The CDR3 DNA is TGTGCCACTTCGGCGGGCAGGAGCTCTGGGGCCAACGTCCTGACTTTC. Translated, it gives CATSAGRSSGANVLTF.